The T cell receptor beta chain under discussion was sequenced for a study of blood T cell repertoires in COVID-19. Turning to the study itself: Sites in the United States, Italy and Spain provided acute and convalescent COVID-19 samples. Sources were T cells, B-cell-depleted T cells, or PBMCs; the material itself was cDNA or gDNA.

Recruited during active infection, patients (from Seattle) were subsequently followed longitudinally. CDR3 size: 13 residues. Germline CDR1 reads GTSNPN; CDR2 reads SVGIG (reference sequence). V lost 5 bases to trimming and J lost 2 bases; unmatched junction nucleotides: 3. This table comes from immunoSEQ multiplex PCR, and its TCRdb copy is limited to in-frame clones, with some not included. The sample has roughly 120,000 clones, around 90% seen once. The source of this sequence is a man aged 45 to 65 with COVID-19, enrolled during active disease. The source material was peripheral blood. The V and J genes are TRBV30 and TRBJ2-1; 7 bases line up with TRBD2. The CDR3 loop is CAWGAGTYNEQFF. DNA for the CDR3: TGTGCCTGGGGAGCGGGAACCTACAATGAGCAGTTCTTC.